A selection of T cell receptor beta chains follows, all from one sample in a study of shared clonotypes between healthy human individuals. Clones were sequenced by immunoSEQ multiplex PCR, and TCRdb holds only the in-frame ones, with some missing. Among over a million clones listed, around 97% were seen once. Material for sequencing was naive CD4+ T cells sorted from blood. All receptors come from a man under 40 in good health. The CDR3 runs from the conserved cysteine through the conserved F or W. D genes are given only for firm matches. Clone size appears in some rows only: once, few, many, or a class for an expanded clone.

j_gene	d_gene	v_gene	abundance	CDR3nt	CDR3aa
TRBJ2-7	.	TRBV5-6	.	TGTGCCAGCAGCTTAATCGCAGGGACGGGCCCTAGTCCCGAGCAGTACTTC	CASSLIAGTGPSPEQYF
TRBJ2-3	.	TRBV6-1	.	TGTGCCAGCAGCCTCACGGCAGATACGCAGTATTTT	CASSLTADTQYF
TRBJ2-7	TRBD2	TRBV28	.	TGTGCCAGCAGCCCCGTGGGGGGGTGGGCTACGGATAGGGACGAGCAGTACTTC	CASSPVGGWATDRDEQYF
TRBJ2-3	TRBD1	TRBV13	.	TGTGCCAGCAGCTCAACAGGGGATTCCACAGATACGCAGTATTTT	CASSSTGDSTDTQYF
TRBJ2-1	TRBD1	TRBV10-1	.	TGCGCCAGCAGCGGACAGGTTTACGGGGAGCAGTTCTTC	CASSGQVYGEQFF
TRBJ2-2	.	TRBV2	.	TGTGCCAGCAGGAGGTCTTCGTTTACCGGGGAGCTGTTTTTT	CASRRSSFTGELFF
TRBJ1-1	.	TRBV30	.	TGTGCCTGGAGCCTAGGCGGACCGTCTGAAGCTTTCTTT	CAWSLGGPSEAFF
TRBJ1-5	.	TRBV6-1	.	TGTGCCAGCAGTGAATCCGGCAGAAATCAGCCCCAGCATTTT	CASSESGRNQPQHF
TRBJ2-7	.	TRBV7-9	.	TGTGCCAGCAGCGGATGGGCAGCAGCCTACGAGCAGTACTTC	CASSGWAAAYEQYF
TRBJ1-2	.	TRBV5-1	.	TGCGCCAGCAGCTCAGAAACAGGGTACGGTGGCTACACCTTC	CASSSETGYGGYTF
TRBJ2-7	.	TRBV18	.	TGTGCCAGCTCACCTTTCGGACAGTCCTACGAGCAGTACTTC	CASSPFGQSYEQYF
TRBJ2-3	.	TRBV9	.	TGTGCCAGCAGCGTGACAGTACCCCCAGATACGCAGTATTTT	CASSVTVPPDTQYF
TRBJ2-5	TRBD2	TRBV6-5	.	TGTGCCAGCAGTTCCATGCGACTAGCGGGGCAAGAGACCCAGTACTTC	CASSSMRLAGQETQYF
TRBJ2-7	TRBD2	TRBV28	.	TGTGCCAGCAGCGGTAGCGGGAGGCTCTACGAGCAGTACTTC	CASSGSGRLYEQYF
TRBJ2-5	TRBD2	TRBV9	once	TGTGCCAGCAGCGTAGCGGGGACTAGGGGTGAGACCCAGTACTTC	CASSVAGTRGETQYF
TRBJ1-3	.	TRBV5-4	.	TGTGCCAGCAGGGAAGAGGGTTCTGGAAACACCATATATTTT	CASREEGSGNTIYF
TRBJ2-5	TRBD1	TRBV10-3	.	TGTGCCATCAGTGCCGGACAGGCCAAAGAGACCCAGTACTTC	CAISAGQAKETQYF
TRBJ2-7	TRBD2	TRBV6-1	.	TGTGCCAGCACTGAAGCCCATAGCGGGAGGGCCTTATACGAGCAGTACTTC	CASTEAHSGRALYEQYF
TRBJ1-2	.	TRBV6-5	once	TGTGCCAGCAGTCAACACCTTAACTATGGCTACACCTTC	CASSQHLNYGYTF
TRBJ2-3	TRBD1	TRBV5-1	.	TGCGCCAGCAGCTTGGCCGGGACAGGGACGCAGTATTTT	CASSLAGTGTQYF
TRBJ2-7	.	TRBV4-2	.	TGTGCCAGCAGCCAAGAAAAGGACTACTCCTACGAGCAGTACTTC	CASSQEKDYSYEQYF
TRBJ2-7	.	TRBV18	few	TGTGCCAGCTCACCACCGACAGGAACCTACGAGCAGTACTTC	CASSPPTGTYEQYF
TRBJ2-3	.	TRBV2	.	TGTGCCAGCAGATTACTCCAGGGCCCCACAGATACGCAGTATTTT	CASRLLQGPTDTQYF
TRBJ2-1	TRBD2	TRBV19	.	TGTGCCAGTAGTAAATCGACTAGCGGCACCTACAATGAGCAGTTCTTC	CASSKSTSGTYNEQFF
TRBJ2-7	TRBD1	TRBV11-2	.	TGTGCCAGCAGCTTAGGCGACATCGGGGACAGGGACGGGGAGCAGTACTTC	CASSLGDIGDRDGEQYF
TRBJ2-3	.	TRBV9	.	TGTGCCAGCAGCGTAGTGGGACGGACCCTCATTGATACGCAGTATTTT	CASSVVGRTLIDTQYF
TRBJ1-4	.	TRBV27	.	TGTGCCAGCAGGAAAGGGTCGGGAGGTGAAAAACTGTTTTTT	CASRKGSGGEKLFF
TRBJ1-3	.	TRBV19	once	TGTGCCAGTAAACGGGACTCTGGAAACACCATATATTTT	CASKRDSGNTIYF
TRBJ2-1	TRBD2	TRBV29-1	.	TGCAGCCACGGGACTAGTAGTGCAGATGAGCAGTTCTTC	CSHGTSSADEQFF
TRBJ2-1	.	TRBV5-6	.	TGTGCCAGCAGCTTGGCTTCGGGGGACTACAATGAGCAGTTCTTC	CASSLASGDYNEQFF
TRBJ2-5	.	TRBV7-3	.	TGTGCCAGCAGCCTAAGGGCAGAAGAGACCCAGTACTTC	CASSLRAEETQYF
TRBJ1-5	.	TRBV28	.	TGTGCCAGCAGTTTCCCGGCAGGGGAGGATCAGCCCCAGCATTTT	CASSFPAGEDQPQHF
TRBJ2-5	TRBD1	TRBV6-1	.	TGTGCCAGCAGTTTGGACAGGCCTCTGAGAGAGACCCAGTACTTC	CASSLDRPLRETQYF
TRBJ2-6	.	TRBV5-3	.	TGTGCCAGAAGCTTGGGGGGACGGAGAGTCTCTGGGGCCAACGTCCTGACTTTC	CARSLGGRRVSGANVLTF
TRBJ1-5	.	TRBV28	.	TGTGCCAGCAGTTCCCGACAAGGGGGGAAGAGGGCCCAGCATTTT	CASSSRQGGKRAQHF
TRBJ1-5	.	TRBV27	.	TGTGCCAGCAGAATCTTGGGGGCTTATAGCAATCAGCCCCAGCATTTT	CASRILGAYSNQPQHF